The TCR beta chain under discussion was sequenced for a study of T cell responses to AZD1222 COVID-19 vaccine. Study-level results: Elevations in Spike-specific TCR breadth and depth followed administration of two AZD1222 doses.

A remark on this clone: Its matching antigen is unknown.

Sequencing was performed with immunoSEQ multiplex PCR; in TCRdb, only in-frame clones are kept and a portion is missing. The sample lists 75,000 to 100,000 clones, about 89% occurring once. This CDR3 contains 16 residues. CDR1 is LGHDT, CDR2 YNNKEL, per germline (reference sequence). With 0 bases removed from V and 8 bases from J, the gap between germline ends came to 16 bases. The chain employs TRBV3-1 (or the pseudogene TRBV3-2) and TRBJ1-4; D might be TRBD1 (5 bases). The receptor was isolated from an adult in good health. Material: peripheral blood, obtained on day 0 of AZD1222 vaccination. CDR3 in DNA: TGTGCCAGCAGCCAAGATCTTGGGGGGATTTACGAAAAACTGTTTTTT. It yields the protein CASSQDLGGIYEKLFF.